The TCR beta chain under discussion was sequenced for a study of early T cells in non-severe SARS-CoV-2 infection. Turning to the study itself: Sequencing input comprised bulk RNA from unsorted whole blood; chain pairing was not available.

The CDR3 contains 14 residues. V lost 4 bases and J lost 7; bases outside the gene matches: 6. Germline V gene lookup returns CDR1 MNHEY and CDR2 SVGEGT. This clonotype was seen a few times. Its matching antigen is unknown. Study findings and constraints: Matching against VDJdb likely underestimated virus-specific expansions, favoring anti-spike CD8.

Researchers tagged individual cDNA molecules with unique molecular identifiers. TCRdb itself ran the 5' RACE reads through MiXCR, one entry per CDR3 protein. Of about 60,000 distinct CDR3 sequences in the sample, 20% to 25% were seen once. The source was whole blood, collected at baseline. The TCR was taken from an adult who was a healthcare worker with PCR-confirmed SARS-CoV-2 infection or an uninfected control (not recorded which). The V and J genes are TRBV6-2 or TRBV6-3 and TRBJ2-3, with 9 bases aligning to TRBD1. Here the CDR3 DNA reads TGTGCCAGCAGTTTCCGGGACAGGGTGAATACGCAGTATTTT. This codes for CASSFRDRVNTQYF.